What follows are 25 T cell receptor beta chains derived from one specimen sequenced in a study of cytomegalovirus exposure and HLA in healthy donors. The table came from immunoSEQ multiplex PCR; TCRdb's copy has only in-frame clones and leaves some out. Of 100,000 or so clones detected, 85% to 90% appear once; the ten largest clones hold 3% to 4%. Material: PBMCs. The receptors stem from a woman in her late teens or twenties in good health and CMV-seropositive.

This clone occurred once. The CDR3 nucleotides are TGTGCCAGCAGCTTAATGGGGGACTCCGAGACCCAGTACTTC. It codes for CASSLMGDSETQYF. The rearrangement joins TRBV7-9 to TRBJ2-5; D perhaps matches TRBD2 (6 bases). The ends were cut back, 2 bases at V and 5 bases at J, with 12 bases in the middle. The CDR3 is 14 residues long. CDR1 is SEHNR, CDR2 FQNEAQ, per germline (reference sequence).

The rearrangement links TRBV6-1 to TRBJ1-1; TRBD1 agrees at 7 bases. Germline CDR1 is MNHNS and CDR2 is SASEGT. The CDR3 totals 13 residues. V lost 5 bases to trimming and J lost 5 bases; unmatched junction nucleotides: 5. The CDR3, as DNA: TGTGCCAGCAGTATAACAGGGGTAACTGAAGCTTTCTTT. Its translation is CASSITGVTEAFF.

V usage is TRBV6-5 and J usage is TRBJ1-5, with D unclear. The CDR3 runs to 14 residues. Germline V gene lookup returns CDR1 MNHEY and CDR2 SVGAGI. Trimming left V 0 bases short and J 6 bases short, with 9 bases between. CDR3 nucleotide sequence: TGTGCCAGCAGTTACTCGGATCGGGGTCAGCCCCAGCATTTT. It codes for CASSYSDRGQPQHF.

The chain combines TRBV28 with TRBJ1-1, with TRBD1 matching 10 bases. Germline V lookup: CDR1 MDHEN, CDR2 SYDVKM. Trimming took 2 bases from V and 7 from J; bases not matched to a gene: 7. The CDR3 totals 15 residues. The CDR3 DNA sequence: TGTGCCAGCAGTTTACGGGACAGGGGAGTCGGTGAAGCTTTCTTT. It translates to CASSLRDRGVGEAFF. The whole variable domain, remainder taken from reference TRBV28 and TRBJ1-1, is DVKVTQSSRYLVKRTGEKVFLECVQDMDHENMFWYRQDPGLGLRLIYFSYDVKMKEKGDIPEGYSVSREKKERFSLILESASTNQTSMYLCASSLRDRGVGEAFFGQGTRLTVV.

The gene calls are TRBV5-6 and TRBJ2-3, with D possibly matching TRBD2 (6 bases). Germline CDR1 and CDR2: SGHDT and YYEEEE. With 4 bases removed from V and 4 bases from J, the gap between germline ends came to 10 bases. The CDR3 contains 13 residues. CDR3 bases: TGTGCCAGCAGCCGGAGGGGCGCAGATACGCAGTATTTT. Translated, it gives CASSRRGADTQYF.

This chain's CDR3 is CATRQGTNYGYTF. CDR3 sequence (DNA): TGTGCCACAAGACAGGGGACTAACTATGGCTACACCTTC. The rearrangement uses TRBV19 and TRBJ1-2, with 8 bases matching TRBD1. The CDR3 is 13 residues long. Germline V gives CDR1 LNHDA, CDR2 SQIVND (reference sequence). V dropped 10 bases and J dropped 0; count of bases not matched to a gene: 4.

The V gene is TRBV6-4, the J gene TRBJ2-7; 9 bases are shared with TRBD1. Germline V gene data show CDR1 as MRHNA and CDR2 as SNTAGT. CDR3 length: 16 amino acids. Trimming cost V 10 bases and J 1 base; bases outside gene matches: 14. The CDR3 DNA follows: TGTGCCACACTTCAGCCCCGGGGACAGGGATCCTACGAGCAGTACTTC. It codes for CATLQPRGQGSYEQYF.

V and J are TRBV28 and TRBJ1-5; D ambiguous. Looked up from germline, CDR1 is MDHEN and CDR2 is SYDVKM. The V gene lost 6 bases and the J gene lost 7 bases, with 13 bases spanning the gap. The CDR3 has 13 amino acids. CDR3 protein: CASRPLWEQPQHF. The CDR3 DNA is TGTGCCAGCAGACCTCTGTGGGAGCAGCCCCAGCATTTT.

This chain connects TRBV5-1 to TRBJ1-5; weak D call: TRBD1 (5 bases). Germline values: CDR1 SGHRS, CDR2 YFSETQ. V gave up 5 bases and J gave up 0 bases, with 9 bases separating them. The CDR3 totals 14 residues. CDR3: CASSTDSSNQPQHF. CDR3 nucleotides: TGCGCCAGCAGTACAGACAGTAGCAATCAGCCCCAGCATTTT.

Notes on this clone: Germline is not matched at one junction end, which may reflect a read error. V gene TRBV2 combines with J gene TRBJ1-1; a weak D match, TRBD1 (5 bases). The CDR3 is 12 residues long. The germline CDR1 and CDR2 sequences are SNHLY and FYNNEI. CDR3: CASTYGAAQGFF. The DNA of the CDR3 is TGTGCCAGCACCTATGGGGCGGCTCAGGGCTTTTTT.

This chain uses TRBV9 with TRBJ2-7; D might be TRBD1 (5 bases). Trimming took 0 bases from V and 6 from J, leaving 10 bases between them. CDR3 length: 13 residues. In germline, CDR1 is SGDLS, CDR2 YYNGEE. The chain's CDR3 is CASSVVQGSEQYF. Here the CDR3 DNA reads TGTGCCAGCAGCGTAGTGCAGGGCTCCGAGCAGTACTTC.

The rearrangement joins TRBV28 to TRBJ1-4, with D perhaps TRBD1 (5 bases). The germline V gene has CDR1 MDHEN and CDR2 SYDVKM. The length of the CDR3 is 13 residues. V lost 5 bases to trimming and J lost 3 bases, with 7 bases between them. CDR3: CASSRGANEKLFF. CDR3 bases: TGTGCCAGCAGTCGGGGGGCTAATGAAAAACTGTTTTTT. The variable domain in full, completed from reference TRBV28 and TRBJ1-4, reads DVKVTQSSRYLVKRTGEKVFLECVQDMDHENMFWYRQDPGLGLRLIYFSYDVKMKEKGDIPEGYSVSREKKERFSLILESASTNQTSMYLCASSRGANEKLFFGSGTQLSVL.

The chain uses TRBV11-3 and TRBJ1-1, with 9 positions matching TRBD1. CDR1 and CDR2 from the germline V gene are SGHNT and YENEEA. With 5 bases clipped from V and 6 bases from J, the junction kept 4 bases outside the gene matches. This CDR3 contains 13 residues. CDR3 nucleotides: TGTGCCAGCAGCCCTAGACAGGGGGCTGAAGCTTTCTTT. As protein: CASSPRQGAEAFF.

This chain links TRBV18 with TRBJ1-2; 7 bases match TRBD1. Unmatched junction bases numbered 2, after V lost 3 bases and J lost 4 bases. Looked up from germline, CDR1 is KGHSH and CDR2 is LQKENI. The CDR3 runs 13 residues. The CDR3 sequence is CASSPDRAYGYTF. The CDR3 bases are TGTGCCAGCTCACCTGACAGGGCCTATGGCTACACCTTC. The entire variable domain, with the rest obtained from reference TRBV18 and TRBJ1-2, is as follows: NAGVMQNPRHLVRRRGQEARLRCSPMKGHSHVYWYRQLPEEGLKFMVYLQKENIIDESGMPKERFSAEFPKEGPSILRIQQVVRGDSAAYFCASSPDRAYGYTFGSGTRLTVV.

As for this clone: Other DNA sequences in this sample translate to the same CDR3. This rearrangement joins TRBV6-5 to TRBJ1-1; no clear D. The germline gives CDR1 MNHEY, CDR2 SVGAGI. Trimming shortened V by 0 bases and J by 8 bases, and 7 bases separated the two germline ends. This CDR3 is 12 amino acids long. As DNA, the CDR3 is TGTGCCAGCAGTTACTCTGGGAGGGAAGCTTTCTTT. It codes for CASSYSGREAFF.

The CDR3 here is CASSLGAGSSYNEQFF. The CDR3 DNA reads TGCGCCAGCAGCTTGGGGGCGGGGAGCTCCTACAATGAGCAGTTCTTC. The rearrangement joins TRBV5-1 to TRBJ2-1; a weak D match, TRBD2 (6 bases). CDR3 length: 16 residues. The germline V and J ends were trimmed by 0 bases and 0 bases, with 10 bases remaining between them. Germline assignment: CDR1 SGHRS and CDR2 YFSETQ.

This clone came up once. The chain has TRBV6-5 and TRBJ1-5; D ambiguous. The CDR3 loop spans 16 amino acids. The V end was cut by 0 bases, the J end by 0 bases, with 9 bases between. The germline V gene encodes CDR1 MNHEY and CDR2 SVGAGI. In nucleotides, the CDR3 is TGTGCCAGCAGTTACTCGGCCCCTTATAGCAATCAGCCCCAGCATTTT. This translates into CASSYSAPYSNQPQHF.

The V gene is TRBV18, the J gene TRBJ2-5, with 9 bases aligning to TRBD1. The length of the CDR3 is 15 residues. From germline, CDR1 is KGHSH and CDR2 LQKENI. J was trimmed by 5 bases and V by 2 bases; bases with no gene match: 6. CDR3 bases: TGTGCCAGCTCACCAGGGGGACAGGGAGAGGAGACCCAGTACTTC. This gives the protein CASSPGGQGEETQYF.

The J gene is TRBJ1-5, the V gene TRBV5-1, with D uncertain. V lost 0 bases and J 7 bases, leaving 11 bases between the germline ends. CDR1 and CDR2 from the germline V gene are SGHRS and YFSETQ. CDR3 length: 14 amino acids. CDR3 DNA sequence: TGCGCCAGCAGCTTGGACATAGGAGGGCAGCCCCAGCATTTT. Its translation is CASSLDIGGQPQHF. The full variable domain, rest sourced from reference TRBV5-1 and TRBJ1-5, is KAGVTQTPRYLIKTRGQQVTLSCSPISGHRSVSWYQQTPGQGLQFLFEYFSETQRNKGNFPGRFSGRQFSNSRSEMNVSTLELGDSALYLCASSLDIGGQPQHFGDGTRLSIL.

V gene TRBV6-5 combines with J gene TRBJ2-2; 9 bases match TRBD1. CDR1 and CDR2 (germline): MNHEY, SVGAGI. The length of the CDR3 is 13 residues. Germline trimming cut 8 bases from V and 4 bases from J; bases unmatched to any gene: 2. The CDR3 DNA reads TGTGCCAGCGGGACAGGGAGCACCGGGGAGCTGTTTTTT. Its translation: CASGTGSTGELFF.

In this sample, this clone turned up a few times. The gene calls are TRBV5-1 and TRBJ2-5; TRBD1 aligns across 10 bases. V trimming: 3 bases; J trimming: 2 bases; junction bases outside the gene matches: 10. CDR1 and CDR2 from the germline V gene are SGHRS and YFSETQ. The CDR3 has 17 residues. The CDR3 loop is CASSWPDRGLDQETQYF. The CDR3 DNA reads TGCGCCAGCAGCTGGCCCGACAGGGGGCTCGATCAAGAGACCCAGTACTTC.

The chain links TRBV25-1 to TRBJ1-2; a weak D match, TRBD1 (5 bases). Trimming cost V 4 bases and J 4 bases, with 10 bases left between them. The CDR3 sequence is 13 residues long. Germline assignment: CDR1 MGHDK and CDR2 SYGVNS. The CDR3 DNA is TGTGCCAGCAGTGTGGAACAGGCCTATGGCTACACCTTC. This codes for CASSVEQAYGYTF.

The V gene is TRBV2, the J gene TRBJ1-1, with TRBD1 matching 7 bases. CDR1 is SNHLY, CDR2 FYNNEI, per germline. Unmatched junction bases numbered 5, after V lost 6 bases and J lost 7 bases. The CDR3 spans 12 residues. CDR3 sequence reads: CASRGQHGEAFF. Here the CDR3 DNA reads TGTGCCAGCAGGGGACAGCATGGTGAAGCTTTCTTT.

V is TRBV4-1 and J is TRBJ1-6; TRBD1 might be the D (5 bases). The length of the CDR3 is 16 residues. Germline CDR1 is MGHRA and CDR2 is YSYEKL. V was clipped by 2 bases and J by 13 bases, with 21 bases between them. The CDR3 reads CASSQTGAYGQAPLHF. The CDR3 DNA sequence: TGCGCCAGCAGCCAAACGGGAGCTTATGGACAAGCGCCCCTCCACTTT.

This clone has a single count. The chain uses TRBV18 and TRBJ1-5, with TRBD1 matching 7 bases. The CDR3 covers 15 residues. V was clipped by 3 bases and J by 7 bases; unmatched bases: 9. CDR1 is KGHSH and CDR2 is LQKENI in the germline V gene. CDR3 region: CASSPGRGSGQPQHF. The CDR3 nucleotides read TGTGCCAGCTCACCGGGCAGGGGGAGCGGGCAGCCCCAGCATTTT.